These 19 T cell receptor beta chains were all obtained from the same sample, sequenced in a study of cytomegalovirus exposure and HLA in healthy donors. The PCR made use of 60 Vbeta and 13 Jbeta primers. Clones were sequenced by immunoSEQ multiplex PCR, and TCRdb holds only the in-frame ones, with some missing. This sample yields about 38,000 clones, of which roughly 64% are seen a single time; 15% to 20% belongs to the top ten. The sequenced material came from PBMCs. The receptor set was obtained from a man aged 50-60 years in good health and CMV-seropositive.

Here the CDR3 DNA reads TGTGCCAGTGGGTTGACAGGGTTAGGGGAGACCCAGTACTTC. Its translation is CASGLTGLGETQYF. The rearrangement links TRBV6-5 to TRBJ2-5, with 7 bases identical to TRBD1. The CDR3 length is 14 residues. V was pared by 9 bases and J by 5 bases, with 12 bases of the junction left unmatched. Germline CDR1 is MNHEY and CDR2 is SVGAGI.

J is TRBJ1-4 and V is TRBV9; TRBD1 might be the D (5 bases). Germline CDR1 is SGDLS and CDR2 is YYNGEE. This CDR3 contains 14 residues. Trimming took off 4 bases at V and 4 bases at J, with 11 bases between the two ends. The CDR3 protein is CASSPGGGNEKLFF. The CDR3 coding sequence is TGTGCCAGCAGCCCGGGGGGGGGTAATGAAAAACTGTTTTTT.

The chain joins TRBV18 to TRBJ2-7; possible D gene TRBD1, 6 bases. Per germline, CDR1 KGHSH and CDR2 LQKENI. Trimming removed 3 bases from V and 5 bases from J, with 14 bases in between. The CDR3 has 14 residues. Here the CDR3 reads CASSPAQGRDEQYF. CDR3 DNA: TGTGCCAGCTCACCGGCACAGGGCAGGGACGAGCAGTACTTC. The full variable domain, with the rest looked up from reference TRBV18 and TRBJ2-7, is NAGVMQNPRHLVRRRGQEARLRCSPMKGHSHVYWYRQLPEEGLKFMVYLQKENIIDESGMPKERFSAEFPKEGPSILRIQQVVRGDSAAYFCASSPAQGRDEQYFGPGTRLTVT.

The rearrangement links TRBV9 to TRBJ2-5; unclear D gene. Trimming removed 0 bases from V and 5 bases from J, with 11 bases in between. CDR1 SGDLS and CDR2 YYNGEE come from the germline V gene. The CDR3 consists of 14 residues. The CDR3 spells CASSVAENWETQYF. The CDR3 coding sequence is TGTGCCAGCAGCGTAGCCGAGAATTGGGAGACCCAGTACTTC.

The chain joins TRBV4-3 to TRBJ1-6; D perhaps matches TRBD1 (6 bases). Germline V CDR1 and CDR2: LGHNA, YSLEER. Trimming pared 2 bases from V and 7 bases from J, leaving 15 bases between. The CDR3 is 16 amino acids. CDR3: CASSQSGGGGNSPLHF. CDR3 sequence (DNA): TGCGCCAGCAGCCAAAGTGGGGGAGGGGGAAATTCACCCCTCCACTTT.

The chain employs TRBV4-1 and TRBJ2-3; TRBD2 matches at 11 bases. Germline assignment: CDR1 MGHRA and CDR2 YSYEKL. After removal of 3 bases from V and 3 bases from J, the junction contained 5 bases not matched to a gene. This CDR3 contains 16 residues. CDR3: CASSHPGLAVTDTQYF. CDR3 nucleotide sequence: TGCGCCAGCAGCCACCCGGGACTAGCGGTTACAGATACGCAGTATTTT.

This CDR3 is CASSGPGTGGSEAFF. The CDR3 DNA reads as TGTGCCAGCAGCGGACCTGGGACAGGGGGCTCCGAAGCTTTCTTT. The chain is built from TRBV7-2 and TRBJ1-1; 12 bases align to TRBD1. Trimming removed 5 bases from V and 8 bases from J; junction bases left unmatched: 9. This CDR3 has 15 amino acids. Germline V gives CDR1 SGHTA, CDR2 FQGNSA.

CDR3 loop: CASSVRGREQYF. The CDR3 nucleotides are TGTGCCAGCAGTGTAAGGGGGCGCGAGCAGTACTTC. J is TRBJ2-7 and V is TRBV2, with 7 positions matching TRBD1. Germline values: CDR1 SNHLY, CDR2 FYNNEI. Unmatched junction bases numbered 3, after V lost 4 bases and J lost 6 bases. CDR3 length: 12 residues. The complete variable domain, with remaining parts taken from reference TRBV2 and TRBJ2-7, reads EPEVTQTPSHQVTQMGQEVILRCVPISNHLYFYWYRQILGQKVEFLVSFYNNEISEKSEIFDDQFSVERPDGSNFTLKIRSTKLEDSAMYFCASSVRGREQYFGPGTRLTVT.

J is TRBJ2-7 and V is TRBV18; D ambiguous. V lost 2 bases and J lost 6, with 14 bases in between. Germline V gene lookup returns CDR1 KGHSH and CDR2 LQKENI. The CDR3 is made up of 14 amino acids. CDR3 sequence: CASSPTGPPAEQYF. The DNA of the CDR3 is TGTGCCAGCTCACCAACCGGTCCCCCTGCCGAGCAGTACTTC.

The gene calls are TRBV9 and TRBJ1-6; D perhaps matches TRBD1 (5 bases). The germline V gene encodes CDR1 SGDLS and CDR2 YYNGEE. V was cut by 0 bases and J by 3 bases, with 10 bases left in between. The length of the CDR3 is 16 residues. CDR3 residues: CASSVGDSHYNSPLHF. The CDR3 bases are TGTGCCAGCAGCGTAGGTGACAGCCACTATAATTCACCCCTCCACTTT.

This clone was found a few times. The chain uses TRBV6-6 and TRBJ1-4, with 8 bases lining up with TRBD1. Germline CDR1 MNHNY, CDR2 SVGAGI (reference sequence). V was clipped by 6 bases and J by 2 bases; unmatched bases: 2. This CDR3 is built from 14 residues. As DNA, the CDR3 is TGTGCCAGCAGGTCAGGGGGCACTAATGAAAAACTGTTTTTT. Its protein is CASRSGGTNEKLFF.

This clone has just one count. CDR3 sequence (DNA): TGTGCCAGCAGCTTTACTACAGGGGAGACCCAGTACTTC. Protein: CASSFTTGETQYF. The chain links TRBV7-2 to TRBJ2-5; the D gene is possibly TRBD1 (6 bases). V was shortened by 3 bases and J by 5 bases, with 10 bases between the two germline ends. Germline-derived CDR1 and CDR2 are SGHTA and FQGNSA. The CDR3 has 13 amino acids. Together with reference TRBV7-2 and TRBJ2-5, the CDR3 gives the full variable domain: GAGVSQSPSNKVTEKGKDVELRCDPISGHTALYWYRQSLGQGLEFLIYFQGNSAPDKSGLPSDRFSAERTGGSVSTLTIQRTQQEDSAVYLCASSFTTGETQYFGPGTRLLVL.

The gene calls are TRBV27 and TRBJ1-2, with no clear D. With 5 bases removed from V and 4 bases from J, the gap between germline ends came to 11 bases. The CDR3 loop spans 13 amino acids. The germline gives CDR1 MNHEY, CDR2 SMNVEV (reference sequence). The CDR3 sequence: CASSRSDSYGYTF. In DNA, the CDR3 is TGTGCCAGCAGTAGATCCGACTCCTATGGCTACACCTTC.

This chain joins TRBV29-1 and TRBJ1-1; TRBD1 agrees at 8 bases. Germline V gene lookup returns CDR1 SQVTM and CDR2 ANQGSEA. There are 13 residues in the CDR3. The V segment lost 6 bases and the J segment 2 bases; nucleotides outside the gene matches: 5. This CDR3 reads CSVGQGYNTEAFF. The DNA for the CDR3 is TGCAGCGTAGGACAGGGATACAACACTGAAGCTTTCTTT. Drawing the rest from reference TRBV29-1 and TRBJ1-1, the complete variable domain is SAVISQKPSRDICQRGTSLTIQCQVDSQVTMMFWYRQQPGQSLTLIATANQGSEATYESGFVIDKFPISRPNLTFSTLTVSNMSPEDSSIYLCSVGQGYNTEAFFGQGTRLTVV.

The chain carries TRBV7-6 and TRBJ1-5, with D possibly being TRBD1 (5 bases). V was shortened by 4 bases and J by 0 bases, with 10 bases between the two germline ends. The CDR3 extends over 15 amino acids. Germline-derived CDR1 and CDR2 are SGHVS and FNYEAQ. CDR3 in DNA: TGTGCCAGCAGCTCCGCCGGGGGTAGCAATCAGCCCCAGCATTTT. This codes for CASSSAGGSNQPQHF.

The chain uses TRBV7-2 and TRBJ2-3, with D possibly TRBD2 on 7 matching bases. Trimming took 5 bases from V and 3 from J, leaving 18 bases between them. CDR1 is SGHTA, CDR2 FQGNSA, per germline. The CDR3 covers 16 residues. The CDR3 protein is CASSGLQGGLTDTQYF. In DNA form, the CDR3 reads TGTGCCAGCAGCGGACTACAGGGAGGGTTGACAGATACGCAGTATTTT.

This clone was seen only a few times. The rearrangement uses TRBV5-6 and TRBJ1-6; no reliable D call. Germline lookup yields CDR1 SGHDT and CDR2 YYEEEE. Trimming shortened V by 1 base and J by 11 bases, and 10 bases separated the two germline ends. The CDR3 is made up of 13 amino acids. The CDR3 spells CASSLYGGPPLHF. CDR3 coding DNA: TGTGCCAGCAGCTTGTATGGCGGTCCACCCCTCCACTTT.

V and J are TRBV19 and TRBJ1-5, with D possibly matching TRBD1 (5 bases). V lost 6 bases, J lost 5 bases, and 14 bases lay in between. The CDR3 consists of 14 residues. In germline, CDR1 is LNHDA, CDR2 SQIVND (reference sequence). Here the CDR3 reads CASRTVGNDQPQHF. The CDR3 DNA sequence: TGTGCCAGTAGGACAGTCGGCAATGATCAGCCCCAGCATTTT.

The rearrangement joins TRBV18 to TRBJ1-2; 7 nucleotides match TRBD1. This CDR3 region has 13 residues. The germline V gene encodes CDR1 KGHSH and CDR2 LQKENI. Trimming cost V 2 bases and J 8 bases; bases outside gene matches: 5. In DNA, the CDR3 is TGTGCCAGCTCACCAGACAGGGATCGGGGCTACACCTTC. This codes for CASSPDRDRGYTF.